A single sample gave rise to the 31 T cell receptor beta chains below, sequenced in a study of CD4 T cells in relation to SARS-CoV-2 and coronaviruses. The data were produced by immunoSEQ multiplex PCR, yet TCRdb's version contains in-frame clones alone and is incomplete. The table has about 56,000 clones, approximately 90% seen once. Source material: naive CD4+ T cells from PBMCs. Subset indicated: naive CD4+ T cells isolated by negative enrichment. The receptors shown here come from an adult with COVID-19.

This sequence joins TRBV27 and TRBJ2-3, with 8 positions matching TRBD1. The CDR3 runs to 15 residues. V dropped 5 bases and J dropped 1; count of bases not matched to a gene: 5. The germline CDR1 and CDR2 sequences are MNHEY and SMNVEV (reference sequence). The CDR3 DNA is TGTGCCAGCAGTGACCCGGGACAGGGCACAGATACGCAGTATTTT. It is translated as CASSDPGQGTDTQYF.

CDR3 region: CASSVTGGNQPQHF. The CDR3 bases are TGTGCCAGCAGCGTGACAGGGGGCAATCAGCCCCAGCATTTT. This chain links TRBV9 with TRBJ1-5; TRBD1 agrees at 8 bases. Per germline, CDR1 SGDLS and CDR2 YYNGEE. The ends lost 2 bases at V and 2 bases at J; junction bases unmatched: 0. CDR3 length equals 14 residues.

This sequence joins TRBV11-3 and TRBJ2-3; TRBD2 matches 13 bases. Trimming took 4 bases from V and 5 from J; bases not matched to a gene: 6. The CDR3 contains 16 residues. Germline loops: CDR1 SGHNT, CDR2 YENEEA. CDR3 residues: CASSSRTSGGKDTQYF. CDR3 bases: TGTGCCAGCAGCTCACGGACTAGCGGGGGTAAAGATACGCAGTATTTT.

The chain combines TRBV30 with TRBJ1-5; TRBD1 is a possible D gene (5 bases). Germline CDR1 GTSNPN, CDR2 SVGIG (reference sequence). The germline V and J ends were trimmed by 3 bases and 9 bases, with 24 bases remaining between them. The CDR3 has 16 residues. The CDR3 spells CAWSSPETAPMGPQHF. Here the CDR3 DNA reads TGTGCCTGGAGCTCCCCCGAGACAGCACCTATGGGGCCCCAGCATTTT.

This clone was seen only once. The chain links TRBV4-1 to TRBJ2-5, with 14 bases that match TRBD2. The V segment lost 1 base and the J segment 4 bases; nucleotides outside the gene matches: 2. CDR3 length: 16 residues. Germline V lookup: CDR1 MGHRA, CDR2 YSYEKL. The CDR3 coding sequence is TGCGCCAGCAGCCAAGGGACTAGCGGGAGGTCAGAGACCCAGTACTTC. Residues: CASSQGTSGRSETQYF.

V usage is TRBV18 and J usage is TRBJ2-1; 14 bases are shared with TRBD2. Germline lookup yields CDR1 KGHSH and CDR2 LQKENI. This CDR3 comprises 17 residues. V gave up 3 bases and J gave up 9 bases; unmatched junction bases: 10. In DNA, the CDR3 is TGTGCCAGCTCACCTAAAGCGCCGGGACTAGCGGGAGTTGAGCAGTTCTTC. It translates to CASSPKAPGLAGVEQFF.

V and J are TRBV6-5 and TRBJ2-7; 8 bases align to TRBD1. The germline gives CDR1 MNHEY, CDR2 SVGAGI. The length of the CDR3 is 16 residues. The V gene end was trimmed by 0 bases and the J gene end by 5 bases; junction bases not matched to a gene: 9. The CDR3 region is CASSYSTLRQGNEQYF. The CDR3 DNA follows: TGTGCCAGCAGTTACTCGACCTTGAGACAGGGGAACGAGCAGTACTTC.

The rearrangement links TRBV28 to TRBJ2-7; 9 bases agree with TRBD1. V was pared by 5 bases and J by 0 bases, with 2 bases of the junction left unmatched. Per germline, CDR1 MDHEN and CDR2 SYDVKM. The CDR3 is 14 amino acids. The CDR3 loop is CASSQGQGSYEQYF. DNA for the CDR3: TGTGCCAGCAGTCAGGGACAGGGCTCCTACGAGCAGTACTTC.

The J gene is TRBJ2-7, the V gene TRBV7-9; 8 nucleotides align to TRBD1. V lost 5 bases to trimming and J lost 6 bases; unmatched junction nucleotides: 6. CDR1 and CDR2 from the germline V gene are SEHNR and FQNEAQ (reference sequence). This CDR3 spans 13 amino acids. The DNA of the CDR3 is TGTGCCAGCAGCGATGACAGGGGTCGCGAGCAGTACTTC. Protein: CASSDDRGREQYF.

Only a few counts were recorded for this clone. This rearrangement joins TRBV7-2 to TRBJ1-1; D is unresolved. The CDR3 runs to 14 residues. V was trimmed by 5 bases and J by 3 bases, leaving 13 bases between them. Germline V CDR1 and CDR2: SGHTA, FQGNSA. Here the CDR3 reads CASSVPGFYTEAFF. CDR3 bases: TGTGCCAGCAGCGTCCCAGGATTTTACACTGAAGCTTTCTTT. Combining the CDR3 with reference TRBV7-2 and TRBJ1-1 gives the whole variable domain GAGVSQSPSNKVTEKGKDVELRCDPISGHTALYWYRQSLGQGLEFLIYFQGNSAPDKSGLPSDRFSAERTGGSVSTLTIQRTQQEDSAVYLCASSVPGFYTEAFFGQGTRLTVV.

The CDR3 bases are TGTGCCAGCAGCTTAAGGGGGACTAGCGGAACCTACGAGCAGTACTTC. Translation gives CASSLRGTSGTYEQYF. This chain connects TRBV7-9 to TRBJ2-7, with 11 bases that match TRBD2. In germline, CDR1 is SEHNR, CDR2 FQNEAQ (reference sequence). The CDR3 spans 16 residues. Trimming cost V 2 bases and J 2 bases; bases outside gene matches: 5.

As DNA, the CDR3 is TGTGCCTGGAACCGGGACTTAGGGATGGAGACCCAGTACTTC. Its protein is CAWNRDLGMETQYF. The chain recombines TRBV30 with TRBJ2-5; possible D gene TRBD2, 6 bases. The germline V gene encodes CDR1 GTSNPN and CDR2 SVGIG (reference sequence). CDR3 length: 14 amino acids. V dropped 4 bases and J dropped 5 bases, with 17 bases sitting between them.

CDR3 DNA sequence: TGTGCCAGCAGTCCGTGGAGTAGTTTCACCACCGGGGAGCTGTTTTTT. Amino acids: CASSPWSSFTTGELFF. The chain combines TRBV28 with TRBJ2-2; the D is unclear. V shed 5 bases and J shed 4 bases, with 17 bases lying between them. The CDR3 has 16 residues. Germline V CDR1 and CDR2: MDHEN, SYDVKM. Looking up the rest from reference TRBV28 and TRBJ2-2 gives the full variable domain: DVKVTQSSRYLVKRTGEKVFLECVQDMDHENMFWYRQDPGLGLRLIYFSYDVKMKEKGDIPEGYSVSREKKERFSLILESASTNQTSMYLCASSPWSSFTTGELFFGEGSRLTVL.

The rearrangement links TRBV18 to TRBJ1-6; D is unclear. CDR1 is KGHSH, CDR2 LQKENI, per germline. This CDR3 spans 17 amino acids. Trimming stripped 5 bases from V and 3 bases from J, with 17 bases between. CDR3 amino acids: CASSTTPFQVYNSPLHF. DNA for the CDR3: TGTGCCAGCTCAACTACCCCGTTCCAGGTCTATAATTCACCCCTCCACTTT.

The V call is TRBV19, the J call TRBJ2-1; possibly TRBD2 for D (6 bases). Trimming stripped 7 bases from V and 8 bases from J, with 18 bases between. This CDR3 comprises 14 residues. Germline CDR1 reads LNHDA; CDR2 reads SQIVND (reference sequence). The CDR3 DNA follows: TGTGCCAGTACCTCGGGACTCGTTGCGGATGAGCAGTTCTTC. This encodes CASTSGLVADEQFF.

The V call is TRBV11-2, the J call TRBJ2-7; possible D gene TRBD2, 5 bases. This CDR3 contains 14 residues. CDR1 SGHAT and CDR2 FQNNGV come from the germline V gene. Deletions cut 3 bases from V and 3 bases from J, with 12 bases between. CDR3 nucleotide sequence: TGTGCCAGCAGCTTTACGCTAGCCGTCTACGAGCAGTACTTC. It encodes CASSFTLAVYEQYF.

The chain is built from TRBV7-2 and TRBJ2-5, with D perhaps given as TRBD1 or TRBD2 (5 bases each). V shed 4 bases and J shed 2 bases, with 11 bases lying between them. Per germline, CDR1 SGHTA and CDR2 FQGNSA. CDR3 length: 14 residues. CDR3 sequence reads: CASSSGPLQETQYF. The CDR3 nucleotides read TGTGCCAGCAGCTCGGGACCCTTACAAGAGACCCAGTACTTC. Full variable domain (outside the CDR3, taken from reference TRBV7-2 and TRBJ2-5): GAGVSQSPSNKVTEKGKDVELRCDPISGHTALYWYRQSLGQGLEFLIYFQGNSAPDKSGLPSDRFSAERTGGSVSTLTIQRTQQEDSAVYLCASSSGPLQETQYFGPGTRLLVL.

The chain couples TRBV19 to TRBJ1-4; D gene ambiguous. Germline V gene sequence: CDR1 LNHDA, CDR2 SQIVND (reference sequence). The CDR3 loop spans 13 amino acids. The germline V and J ends were trimmed by 5 bases and 5 bases, with 9 bases remaining between them. DNA for the CDR3: TGTGCCAGTAGTTCCCGGACGAATGAAAAACTGTTTTTT. Translation gives CASSSRTNEKLFF.

The chain is built from TRBV20-1 and TRBJ2-7; no definite D call. CDR1 and CDR2 from the germline V gene are DFQATT and SNEGSKA (reference sequence). V was pared by 3 bases and J by 4 bases, with 10 bases between. The CDR3 runs 12 residues. CDR3 sequence (DNA): TGCAGTGCTAGTGGCTCTCTTTACGAGCAGTACTTC. Translated: CSASGSLYEQYF.

The chain combines TRBV5-1 with TRBJ2-5, with D possibly matching TRBD2 (5 bases). Trimming removed 4 bases at V and 2 bases at J, with 12 bases between. The CDR3 is 14 residues long. Germline V gene sequence: CDR1 SGHRS, CDR2 YFSETQ. In DNA, the CDR3 is TGCGCCAGCAGCCGGGCGAGGGAGCAAGAGACCCAGTACTTC. Translated: CASSRAREQETQYF.

The gene calls are TRBV6-4 and TRBJ2-7, with TRBD1 as a possible D gene (5 bases). Germline values: CDR1 MRHNA, CDR2 SNTAGT. CDR3 length: 18 amino acids. V lost 4 bases, J lost 6 bases, and 28 bases lay in between. CDR3 DNA sequence: TGTGCCAGCAGTGGCGATTCCCCATCAGGGTCAAATGTGGTCGAGCAGTACTTC. Translated: CASSGDSPSGSNVVEQYF.

This rearrangement joins TRBV11-2 to TRBJ1-5; D gene uncertain. This CDR3 is built from 15 residues. The germline V gene has CDR1 SGHAT and CDR2 FQNNGV. V lost 1 base to trimming and J lost 0 bases, with 7 bases between them. CDR3 in DNA: TGTGCCAGCAGCTTAGGTTGGGGTAGCAATCAGCCCCAGCATTTT. Amino acid sequence: CASSLGWGSNQPQHF.

A single count supports this clone. CDR3 sequence: CASSSGLALNTGELFF. The DNA of the CDR3 is TGTGCCAGCAGCTCGGGACTAGCCCTGAACACCGGGGAGCTGTTTTTT. The chain employs TRBV5-4 and TRBJ2-2, with 9 nucleotides matching TRBD2. Germline CDR1 is SGHNT and CDR2 is YYREEE (reference sequence). V was pared by 3 bases and J by 1 base, with 4 bases of the junction left unmatched. The CDR3 has 16 amino acids.

The table lists this clone with a count of one. The chain links TRBV6-2 or TRBV6-3 to TRBJ1-1; possible D gene TRBD1, 5 bases. CDR1 and CDR2 from the germline V gene are MNHEY and SVGEGT. Trimming left V 5 bases short and J 10 bases short, with 17 bases between. The CDR3 is 13 amino acids. The CDR3: CASSRGTAGGAFF. The CDR3 region has the DNA TGTGCCAGCAGTCGTGGGACGGCGGGGGGAGCTTTCTTT.

The genes are TRBV28 and TRBJ2-3; 14 nucleotides match TRBD2. CDR1 is MDHEN, CDR2 SYDVKM, per germline. The CDR3 has 16 amino acids. The V segment lost 6 bases and the J segment 4 bases; nucleotides outside the gene matches: 6. The CDR3 is CASSTRLAGGSDTQYF. The CDR3 DNA is TGTGCCAGCAGCACTAGACTAGCGGGAGGGTCAGATACGCAGTATTTT.

This rearrangement joins TRBV10-3 to TRBJ1-2, with 10 bases that match TRBD1. Per the germline V gene, CDR1 is ENHRY and CDR2 is SYGVKD. The CDR3 is 14 residues long. V was pared by 8 bases and J by 8 bases, with 11 bases of the junction left unmatched. The CDR3 coding sequence is TGTGCCATCGTATCCGGGACAGGGGTCGGCGGCTACACCTTC. This gives the protein CAIVSGTGVGGYTF.

This chain uses TRBV11-2 with TRBJ2-2; D is possibly TRBD2 (6 bases). V lost 6 bases and J 2 bases, leaving 16 bases between the germline ends. This CDR3 has 16 amino acids. CDR1 is SGHAT and CDR2 is FQNNGV in the germline V gene. CDR3 region: CASRTTGLTNTGELFF. Here the CDR3 DNA reads TGTGCCAGCAGGACGACGGGACTCACAAACACCGGGGAGCTGTTTTTT.

The chain carries TRBV6-5 and TRBJ1-4, with 7 bases matching TRBD1. Germline V gene lookup returns CDR1 MNHEY and CDR2 SVGAGI. The trim removed 10 bases at V and 13 bases at J, leaving 15 bases unmatched. This CDR3 spans 13 amino acids. The CDR3, as DNA: TGTGCCACCAAACGGGACAGCGCGTCGAGACTGTTTTTT. This gives the protein CATKRDSASRLFF.

This clone was detected a few times. J is TRBJ2-1 and V is TRBV7-3; tentative D call: TRBD1 (7 bases). With 1 base removed from V and 6 bases from J, the gap between germline ends came to 13 bases. Germline CDR1 is SGHTA and CDR2 is FQGTGA. This CDR3 has 15 residues. CDR3 sequence: CASSLMPGGLNEQFF. The CDR3 region has the DNA TGTGCCAGCAGCTTAATGCCAGGGGGACTCAATGAGCAGTTCTTC.

Only one count was recorded for this clone. The genes are TRBV4-1 and TRBJ1-4, with unresolved D. CDR1 is MGHRA, CDR2 YSYEKL, per germline. The CDR3 is 13 residues long. V gave up 4 bases and J gave up 10 bases, with 13 bases separating them. CDR3 sequence (DNA): TGCGCCAGCAGCCCCCGAGGTTTCGGAAAACTGTTTTTT. Its protein product is CASSPRGFGKLFF.

The J gene is TRBJ2-7, the V gene TRBV28, with TRBD2 matching 7 bases. Germline loops: CDR1 MDHEN, CDR2 SYDVKM. The V segment lost 6 bases and the J segment 4 bases; nucleotides outside the gene matches: 6. The CDR3 has 13 amino acids. The CDR3 sequence: CASSEGRVYEQYF. The CDR3 coding sequence is TGTGCCAGCAGCGAGGGGAGGGTTTACGAGCAGTACTTC.